The 27 T cell receptor beta chains below were found in one sample sequenced in a study of blood T cell repertoires in COVID-19 (dated by TCRdb to 2020 to 2021). The library came from the immunoSEQ multiplex PCR assay. TCRdb retrieved this table from immuneACCESS and kept in-frame rearrangements only. Not all clones are present; in checked studies, unresolved V genes account for under half, and no reason is known for the remainder. This sample gives 140,000 or so clones in total; 88% of them show up just once. The top ten hold about 10% of the sample. Sequenced material: peripheral blood. Receptor source: a man aged 60 to 69 with active or convalescent COVID-19.

V gene TRBV19 combines with J gene TRBJ2-1; 10 bases agree with TRBD2. The CDR3 runs 15 residues. Germline values: CDR1 LNHDA, CDR2 SQIVND (reference sequence). Trimming cost V 2 bases and J 7 bases; bases outside gene matches: 5. The CDR3 nucleotides are TGTGCCAGTAGTATAATTCTACTAGCGGGAAATGAGCAGTTCTTC. It is translated as CASSIILLAGNEQFF.

The V and J genes are TRBV29-1 and TRBJ2-7; 13 bases align to TRBD2. Germline loops: CDR1 SQVTM, CDR2 ANQGSEA. Trimming at V came to 5 bases and at J to 3 bases, leaving 10 bases not matched to a gene. CDR3 length: 16 residues. The chain's CDR3 is CSVRVSGLAGFYEQYF. CDR3 in DNA: TGCAGCGTTAGAGTATCGGGACTAGCGGGATTCTACGAGCAGTACTTC.

The chain combines TRBV4-1 with TRBJ2-7; possibly TRBD1 for D (6 bases). The CDR3 has 15 residues. Per the germline V gene, CDR1 is MGHRA and CDR2 is YSYEKL. The V end was cut by 1 base, the J end by 2 bases, with 12 bases between. The CDR3 loop reads CASSQANRVTYEQYF. CDR3 bases: TGCGCCAGCAGCCAAGCGAACAGGGTTACCTACGAGCAGTACTTC.

Written as DNA, the CDR3 is TGTGCCAGCAGCTTAGATTCGACAGGGGCCAACTATGGCTACACCTTC. Its protein is CASSLDSTGANYGYTF. The chain recombines TRBV7-2 with TRBJ1-2, with 8 bases that match TRBD1. The germline gives CDR1 SGHTA, CDR2 FQGNSA. The CDR3 sequence is 16 residues long. Unmatched junction bases numbered 6, after V lost 1 base and J lost 2 bases. Drawing the rest from reference TRBV7-2 and TRBJ1-2, the complete variable domain is GAGVSQSPSNKVTEKGKDVELRCDPISGHTALYWYRQSLGQGLEFLIYFQGNSAPDKSGLPSDRFSAERTGGSVSTLTIQRTQQEDSAVYLCASSLDSTGANYGYTFGSGTRLTVV.

CDR3 bases: TGTGCCAGCAGCTTAGCAGGACAGACCTCCTACGAGCAGTACTTC. Amino acids: CASSLAGQTSYEQYF. The chain recombines TRBV11-2 with TRBJ2-7, with a weak D call TRBD1 (6 bases). The germline CDR1 and CDR2 sequences are SGHAT and FQNNGV. Between the trimmed V and J ends, which lost 1 base and 0 bases, there was a span of 10 bases. The CDR3 is 15 residues long.

The rearrangement uses TRBV10-3 and TRBJ1-6; a possible D gene is TRBD1 (5 bases). Germline V gene lookup returns CDR1 ENHRY and CDR2 SYGVKD. The CDR3 runs 13 residues. The V and J ends lost 3 bases and 11 bases respectively, with 11 bases between them. The CDR3 DNA is TGTGCCATCAGTGATCTGGAGGGGACACCCCTCCACTTT. It translates to CAISDLEGTPLHF.

The J gene is TRBJ2-7, the V gene TRBV2; TRBD2 is a possible D gene (6 bases). Trimming took 9 bases from V and 2 from J, leaving 17 bases between them. Germline assignment: CDR1 SNHLY and CDR2 FYNNEI. The CDR3 extends over 14 amino acids. CDR3 nucleotide sequence: TGTGCCAGGGGGCTCAGGAGGGCCCCCTACGAGCAGTACTTC. Its translation is CARGLRRAPYEQYF.

The V and J genes are TRBV19 and TRBJ1-6; D is uncertain. The CDR3 covers 12 residues. The germline CDR1 and CDR2 sequences are LNHDA and SQIVND (reference sequence). V was trimmed by 5 bases and J by 6 bases, leaving 5 bases between them. CDR3 nucleotides: TGTGCCAGTAGTCTCGGTAATTCACCCCTCCACTTT. This codes for CASSLGNSPLHF.

The V call is TRBV28, the J call TRBJ2-1; 10 bases line up with TRBD2. This CDR3 spans 14 amino acids. J was trimmed by 10 bases and V by 3 bases; bases with no gene match: 6. Germline assignment: CDR1 MDHEN and CDR2 SYDVKM. The CDR3 region is CASSLGPGLAEQFF. In DNA form, the CDR3 reads TGTGCCAGCAGTTTGGGCCCGGGACTAGCGGAGCAGTTCTTC.

J is TRBJ2-7 and V is TRBV20-1; D not certain. The CDR3 consists of 12 residues. Germline V gene lookup returns CDR1 DFQATT and CDR2 SNEGSKA (reference sequence). The ends were cut back, 3 bases at V and 0 bases at J, with 6 bases in the middle. This chain's CDR3 is CSASQVSYEQYF. The CDR3 region has the DNA TGCAGTGCTAGTCAGGTCTCCTACGAGCAGTACTTC.

This clone was recorded only once. This sequence joins TRBV19 and TRBJ2-2, with 8 bases fitting TRBD1. This CDR3 contains 14 residues. V was clipped by 5 bases and J by 7 bases; unmatched bases: 6. The germline V gene encodes CDR1 LNHDA and CDR2 SQIVND (reference sequence). CDR3 DNA sequence: TGTGCCAGTAGTGTCCAGGGGGCGGTCGGGGAGCTGTTTTTT. This translates into CASSVQGAVGELFF.

The gene calls are TRBV5-1 and TRBJ2-5; perhaps TRBD2 as D (6 bases). The CDR3 sequence is 14 residues long. The V gene lost 2 bases and the J gene lost 4 bases, with 12 bases spanning the gap. Germline lookup yields CDR1 SGHRS and CDR2 YFSETQ. Written as DNA, the CDR3 is TGCGCCAGCAGCTTCGGGAGTAGGTCAGAGACCCAGTACTTC. This codes for CASSFGSRSETQYF.

CDR3 loop: CASSKSGTGPNEKLFF. CDR3 DNA sequence: TGTGCCAGCAGCAAGTCGGGGACAGGGCCTAATGAAAAACTGTTTTTT. The V and J genes are TRBV28 and TRBJ1-4; 9 bases are shared with TRBD1. CDR1 and CDR2 from the germline V gene are MDHEN and SYDVKM. This CDR3 has 16 residues. The trim removed 6 bases at V and 3 bases at J, leaving 8 bases unmatched.

The gene calls are TRBV5-1 and TRBJ2-7; 8 positions agree with TRBD2. The ends lost 2 bases at V and 2 bases at J; junction bases unmatched: 6. Germline CDR1 and CDR2: SGHRS and YFSETQ. The CDR3 contains 15 residues. The CDR3 DNA follows: TGCGCCAGCAGCTTATATAGCGGGGAACCCTACGAGCAGTACTTC. Translated, it gives CASSLYSGEPYEQYF.

The genes are TRBV11-3 and TRBJ2-6; D uncertain. V was cut by 0 bases and J by 0 bases, with 3 bases left in between. Germline V lookup: CDR1 SGHNT, CDR2 YENEEA. CDR3 length: 15 residues. The CDR3 DNA reads as TGTGCCAGCAGCTTAGAGAGCTCTGGGGCCAACGTCCTGACTTTC. This gives the protein CASSLESSGANVLTF. Complete variable domain (other parts from reference TRBV11-3 and TRBJ2-6): EAGVVQSPRYKIIEKKQPVAFWCNPISGHNTLYWYLQNLGQGPELLIRYENEEAVDDSQLPKDRFSAERLKGVDSTLKIQPAELGDSAVYLCASSLESSGANVLTFGAGSRLTVL.

This rearrangement joins TRBV7-3 to TRBJ2-7; maybe TRBD1 (5 bases). V lost 2 bases and J 6 bases, leaving 14 bases between the germline ends. Germline assignment: CDR1 SGHTA and CDR2 FQGTGA. This CDR3 is 14 amino acids long. CDR3 DNA sequence: TGTGCCAGCAGCTTAGGGCCCCAGGGTTCCGAGCAGTACTTC. Translated, it gives CASSLGPQGSEQYF.

The CDR3 DNA is TGTGCCAGCAGTGAATGGGTCCGGGGACTAGCGGATGATACGCAGTATTTT. Its translation is CASSEWVRGLADDTQYF. The genes are TRBV25-1 and TRBJ2-3; the match to TRBD2 covers 11 bases. The CDR3 consists of 17 residues. Germline values: CDR1 MGHDK, CDR2 SYGVNS. V lost 1 base and J lost 6; bases outside the gene matches: 9. Combining the CDR3 with reference TRBV25-1 and TRBJ2-3 gives the whole variable domain EADIYQTPRYLVIGTGKKITLECSQTMGHDKMYWYQQDPGMELHLIHYSYGVNSTEKGDLSSESTVSRIRTEHFPLTLESARPSHTSQYLCASSEWVRGLADDTQYFGPGTRLTVL.

V is TRBV2 and J is TRBJ2-7, with D possibly TRBD2 on 5 matching bases. Trimming left V 10 bases short and J 4 bases short, with 11 bases between. This CDR3 has 11 amino acids. Germline V CDR1 and CDR2: SNHLY, FYNNEI. The DNA for the CDR3 is TGTGCCACCCTGAGGGTGTACGAGCAGTACTTC. Amino acid sequence: CATLRVYEQYF.

This sequence joins TRBV11-2 and TRBJ2-5; the D gene is possibly TRBD2 (5 bases). The CDR3 covers 16 residues. The V end was cut by 1 base, the J end by 5 bases, with 17 bases between. CDR1 and CDR2 (germline): SGHAT, FQNNGV. DNA for the CDR3: TGTGCCAGCAGCTTAGGGGCGGGTGGAGGTTCCGAGACCCAGTACTTC. It specifies CASSLGAGGGSETQYF.

The rearrangement joins TRBV11-2 to TRBJ2-1; 13 bases align to TRBD2. Trimming at V came to 5 bases and at J to 3 bases, leaving 13 bases not matched to a gene. The CDR3 covers 19 residues. The germline gives CDR1 SGHAT, CDR2 FQNNGV. CDR3: CASSTRTSGSMGIYNEQFF. CDR3 bases: TGTGCCAGCAGCACCCGGACTAGCGGGAGTATGGGGATCTACAATGAGCAGTTCTTC.

The chain combines TRBV30 with TRBJ2-2; maybe TRBD2 (5 bases). V was shortened by 0 bases and J by 6 bases, with 14 bases between the two germline ends. Germline CDR1 GTSNPN, CDR2 SVGIG (reference sequence). The CDR3 totals 15 residues. The CDR3 loop reads CAWSVRGARPGELFF. The CDR3, as DNA: TGTGCCTGGAGTGTACGGGGAGCGAGGCCCGGGGAGCTGTTTTTT. Drawing the rest from reference TRBV30 and TRBJ2-2, the complete variable domain is SQTIHQWPATLVQPVGSPLSLECTVEGTSNPNLYWYRQAAGRGLQLLFYSVGIGQISSEVPQNLSASRPQDRQFILSSKKLLLSDSGFYLCAWSVRGARPGELFFGEGSRLTVL.

J is TRBJ2-1 and V is TRBV7-2, with 9 bases identical to TRBD1. V lost 1 base, J lost 13 bases, and 17 bases stayed unmatched. The CDR3 totals 17 residues. Germline lookup yields CDR1 SGHTA and CDR2 FQGNSA. The CDR3 DNA sequence: TGTGCCAGCAGCTTAGGAGGGGGGGACAGGGAGAGGTTCGAACAGTTCTTC. This sequence encodes CASSLGGGDRERFEQFF.

This clone has just one count. The rearrangement uses TRBV28 and TRBJ1-2, with 12 bases that match TRBD1. The germline CDR1 and CDR2 sequences are MDHEN and SYDVKM. The junction had 7 bases not matched to a gene; V was cut back by 5 bases and J by 6 bases. There are 15 residues in the CDR3. The CDR3 spells CASSLGQGALDGYTF. The CDR3 nucleotides read TGTGCCAGCAGTCTGGGACAGGGGGCTCTGGATGGCTACACCTTC.

The chain recombines TRBV28 with TRBJ2-5; perhaps TRBD2 as D (5 bases). Germline CDR1 MDHEN, CDR2 SYDVKM. With 6 bases removed from V and 7 bases from J, the gap between germline ends came to 15 bases. CDR3 length equals 13 residues. DNA of the CDR3: TGTGCCAGCAGCTACCTAGCAGTGGGGACCCAGTACTTC. Protein sequence: CASSYLAVGTQYF.

V gene TRBV3-1 (or the pseudogene TRBV3-2) combines with J gene TRBJ1-1; a weak D match, TRBD1 (6 bases). The CDR3 has 16 amino acids. Trimming took off 3 bases at V and 1 base at J, with 15 bases between the two ends. Germline assignment: CDR1 LGHDT and CDR2 YNNKEL (reference sequence). The CDR3 DNA sequence: TGTGCCAGCAGCCAGATCGAGGTCAGGGGGAACACTGAAGCTTTCTTT. Translating gives CASSQIEVRGNTEAFF.

The genes are TRBV5-1 and TRBJ1-2; no definite D call. The V gene lost 2 bases and the J gene lost 0 bases, with 8 bases spanning the gap. CDR1 is SGHRS, CDR2 YFSETQ, per germline. The CDR3 is 14 residues long. The CDR3 loop reads CASSFTAPNYGYTF. The CDR3 DNA reads as TGCGCCAGCAGCTTTACAGCCCCTAACTATGGCTACACCTTC.

The chain joins TRBV27 to TRBJ1-1; TRBD1 matches at 8 bases. This CDR3 has 14 amino acids. Trimming cost V 3 bases and J 4 bases; bases outside gene matches: 4. Germline assignment: CDR1 MNHEY and CDR2 SMNVEV (reference sequence). CDR3 region: CASSFLQGGTEAFF. Here the CDR3 DNA reads TGTGCCAGCAGTTTTCTACAGGGGGGCACTGAAGCTTTCTTT.